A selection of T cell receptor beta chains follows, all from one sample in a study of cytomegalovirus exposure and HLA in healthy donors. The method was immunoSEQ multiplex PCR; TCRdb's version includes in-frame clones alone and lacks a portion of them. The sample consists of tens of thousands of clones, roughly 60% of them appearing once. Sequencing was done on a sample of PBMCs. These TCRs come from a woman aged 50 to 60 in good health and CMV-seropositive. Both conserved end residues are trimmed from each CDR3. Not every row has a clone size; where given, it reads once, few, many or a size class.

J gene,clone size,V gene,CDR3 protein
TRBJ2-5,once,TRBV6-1,ASSETSGGQESQY
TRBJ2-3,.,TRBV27,ASTQLTGGTDTQY
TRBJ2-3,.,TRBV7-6,ASSSLGQSTDTQY
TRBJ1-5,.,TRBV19,ATQIGRAKSNQPQH
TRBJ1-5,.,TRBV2,ASSEQQGRNQPQH
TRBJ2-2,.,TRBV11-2,ASSLDLAVTGELF
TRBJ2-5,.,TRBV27,ASSSLGLAQETQY
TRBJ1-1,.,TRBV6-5,ASSYSGGGNEAF
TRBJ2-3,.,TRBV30,AWSSGGGKTQY
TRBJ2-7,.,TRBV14,ASSPPGTGKISYEQY
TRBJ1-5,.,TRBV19,ASTRGTEGSNQPQH
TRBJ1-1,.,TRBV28,ASSLGFQRAF
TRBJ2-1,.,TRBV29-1,SVLLTGTADQF
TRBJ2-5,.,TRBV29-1,SVGQGQETQY
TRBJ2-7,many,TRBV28,ASSLSTSGAVEQY
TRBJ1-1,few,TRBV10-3,AISESGTVNTEAF
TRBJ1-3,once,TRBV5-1,ASSLGTGGGNTIY
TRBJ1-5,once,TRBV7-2,ASSFGTGFNQPQH
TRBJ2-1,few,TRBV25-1,ASSEYSGEQF
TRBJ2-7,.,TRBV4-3,ASSPRQGASYEQY
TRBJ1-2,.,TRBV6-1,ASSEANNRYGYT
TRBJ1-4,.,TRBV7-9,ASSRDSRREKLF